The sequence of this T cell receptor beta chain was determined in a study of regulatory T cells in long-lasting Graves disease. Indicated time point: newly diagnosed GD, antithyroid drugs for less than 3 months. Construction of the TCR library relied on RNA isolated from PBMCs. Germline CDR1 is KGHSH and CDR2 is LQKENI. CDR3 length: 19 residues. Losses at the gene ends were 2 bases for V and 0 bases for J; bases not matched to a gene: 9. General study findings and limits: Whereas new patients shared roughly 910 public clonotypes, persistent patients shared more, at a few thousand.

Construction of TCR beta libraries relied on iRepertoire HTBI primers and on Arm-PCR targeting CDR3 regions. TCRdb redid the calling of the multiplex PCR reads with MiXCR, one entry per CDR3 protein. The sample includes under 800,000 distinct CDR3 sequences, roughly 15% of them seen just once. On this clonotype: Its antigen is undetermined.

These data were also filed under a second study, of T cells in Graves' hyperthyroidism and ophthalmopathy. In that study: A patient was excluded if there was uncontrolled infection, other autoimmune disease, pregnancy or lactation. Peripheral blood also featured most of the thyroid clonotypes expanded above 0.001.

The source of this sequence is a woman aged 30 to 39 with Graves disease. The chain employs TRBV18 and TRBJ2-1, with 11 bases fitting TRBD2. The sequencing here drew on peripheral blood mononuclear cells (PBMCs), taken at new diagnosis, from a patient treated with antithyroid drugs. CDR3 sequence: CASSPIAGGPLSSYNEQFF. As DNA, the CDR3 is TGTGCCAGCTCACCAATAGCGGGAGGGCCGTTGAGCTCCTACAATGAGCAGTTCTTC. The full variable domain, rest sourced from reference TRBV18 and TRBJ2-1, is NAGVMQNPRHLVRRRGQEARLRCSPMKGHSHVYWYRQLPEEGLKFMVYLQKENIIDESGMPKERFSAEFPKEGPSILRIQQVVRGDSAAYFCASSPIAGGPLSSYNEQFFGPGTRLTVL.